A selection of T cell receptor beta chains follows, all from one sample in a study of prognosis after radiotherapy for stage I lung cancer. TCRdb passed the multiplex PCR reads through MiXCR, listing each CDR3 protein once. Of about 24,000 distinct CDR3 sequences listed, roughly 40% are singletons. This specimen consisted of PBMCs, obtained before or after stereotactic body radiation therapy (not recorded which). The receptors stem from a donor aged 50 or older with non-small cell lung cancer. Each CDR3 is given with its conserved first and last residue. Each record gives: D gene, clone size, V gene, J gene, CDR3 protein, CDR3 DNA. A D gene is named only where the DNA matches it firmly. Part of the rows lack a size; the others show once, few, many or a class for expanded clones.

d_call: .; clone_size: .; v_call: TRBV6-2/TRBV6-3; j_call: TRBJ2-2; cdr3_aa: CASRDLPTGELFF; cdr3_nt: TGTGCCAGCAGGGATTTACCCACCGGGGAGCTTTTTTTT
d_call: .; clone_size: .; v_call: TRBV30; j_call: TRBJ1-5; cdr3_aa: CACDTGFGQPQHF; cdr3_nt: TGTGCCTGTGACACAGGGTTCGGACAGCCCCAGCATTTT
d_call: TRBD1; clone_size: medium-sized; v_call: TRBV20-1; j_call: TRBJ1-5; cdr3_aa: CSASNRQGKQPQHF; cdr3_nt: TGCAGTGCTAGTAATCGACAGGGAAAACAGCCCCAGCATTTT
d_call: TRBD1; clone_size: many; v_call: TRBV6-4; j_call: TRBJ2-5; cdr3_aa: CASSGGGGRGLQETQYF; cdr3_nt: TGTGCCAGCAGTGGGGGTGGGGGCAGGGGGCTCCAAGAGACCCAGTACTTC
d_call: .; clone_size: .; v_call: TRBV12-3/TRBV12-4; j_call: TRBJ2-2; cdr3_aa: CAITTPGHGLTGELFF; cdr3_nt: TGTGCCATCACTACACCGGGACATGGGCTCACCGGGGAGCTGTTTTTT
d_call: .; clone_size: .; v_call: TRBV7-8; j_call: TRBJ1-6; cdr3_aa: CASSLLRGDSPLHF; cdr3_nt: TGTGCCAGCAGCTTACTTCGCGGGGATTCACCCCTCCACTTT
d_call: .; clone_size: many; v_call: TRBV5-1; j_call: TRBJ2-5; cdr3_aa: CASSLAGTQETQYF; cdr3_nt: TGCGCCAGCAGCTTGGCCGGGACACAAGAGACCCAGTACTTC
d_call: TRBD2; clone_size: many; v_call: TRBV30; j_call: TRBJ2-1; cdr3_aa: CAWSRLAENNEQFF; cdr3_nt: TGTGCCTGGAGTAGACTAGCGGAAAACAATGAGCAGTTCTTC
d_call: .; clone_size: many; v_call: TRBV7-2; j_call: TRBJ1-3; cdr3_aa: CASSFPEYRSGNTIYF; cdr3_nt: TGTGCCAGCAGCTTTCCCGAGTACCGGTCGGGAAACACCATATATTTT
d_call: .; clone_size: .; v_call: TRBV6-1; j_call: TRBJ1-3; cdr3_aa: CASSPYRVGNTIYF; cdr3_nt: TGTGCCAGCAGTCCCTACAGGGTTGGAAACACCATATATTTT
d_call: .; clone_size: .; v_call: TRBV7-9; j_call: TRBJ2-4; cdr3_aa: CASSTSHTGGPYIQYF; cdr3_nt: TGTGCCAGCAGTACCAGTCATACTGGAGGGCCGTACATTCAGTACTTC
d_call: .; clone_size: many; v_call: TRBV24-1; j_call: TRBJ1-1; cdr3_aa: CATRDGLEAFF; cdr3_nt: TGTGCCACCAGAGACGGCCTAGAAGCTTTCTTT
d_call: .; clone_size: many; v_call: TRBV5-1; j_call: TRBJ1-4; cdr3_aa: CASSSFTNEKLFF; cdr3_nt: TGCGCCAGCTCCTCATTTACTAATGAAAAACTGTTTTTT
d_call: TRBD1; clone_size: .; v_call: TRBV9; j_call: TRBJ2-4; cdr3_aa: CASSAYRGGNIQYF; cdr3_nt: TGTGCCAGCAGCGCCTACAGGGGTGGGAACATTCAGTACTTC
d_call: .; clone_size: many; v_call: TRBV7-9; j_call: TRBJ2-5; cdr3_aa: CASSSQTSRGTQYF; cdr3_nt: TGTGCCAGCAGCTCCCAGACTTCTCGGGGGACCCAGTACTTC
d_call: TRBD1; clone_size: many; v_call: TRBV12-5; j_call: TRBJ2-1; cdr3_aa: CASGDRVNEQFF; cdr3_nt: TGTGCTAGTGGGGACAGGGTCAATGAGCAGTTCTTC
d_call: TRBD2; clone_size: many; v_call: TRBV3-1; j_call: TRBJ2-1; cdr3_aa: CASSQGGTSGRGPQVF; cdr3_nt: TGTGCCAGCAGCCAGGGCGGGACTAGCGGGAGGGGCCCACAGGTCTTC
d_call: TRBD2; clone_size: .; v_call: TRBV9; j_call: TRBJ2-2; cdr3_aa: CASGAKGLAGPGELFF; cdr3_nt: TGTGCCAGCGGCGCCAAGGGACTAGCGGGACCCGGGGAGCTGTTTTTT
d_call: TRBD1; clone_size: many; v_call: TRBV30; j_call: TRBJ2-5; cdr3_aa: CAWSEGVLQGLETQYF; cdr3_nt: TGTGCCTGGAGTGAGGGGGTCCTACAGGGGTTGGAGACCCAGTACTTC
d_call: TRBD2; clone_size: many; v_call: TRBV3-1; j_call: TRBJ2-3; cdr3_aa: CASSQVSSGDTQYF; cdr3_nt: TGTGCCAGCAGCCAAGTTTCTAGCGGTGATACGCAGTATTTT
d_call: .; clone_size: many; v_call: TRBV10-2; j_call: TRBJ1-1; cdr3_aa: CASSESENTEAFF; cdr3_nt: TGCGCCAGCAGTGAGAGCGAGAACACTGAAGCTTTCTTT
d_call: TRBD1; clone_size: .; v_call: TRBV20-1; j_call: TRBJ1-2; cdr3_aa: CSATDREGYYGYTF; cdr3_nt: TGCAGTGCCACGGACAGGGAGGGATACTATGGCTACACCTTC
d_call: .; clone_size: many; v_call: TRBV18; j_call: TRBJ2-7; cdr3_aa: CASSRGQRFYEQYF; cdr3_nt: TGTGCCAGCTCCCGGGGCCAGAGGTTTTACGAGCAGTACTTC
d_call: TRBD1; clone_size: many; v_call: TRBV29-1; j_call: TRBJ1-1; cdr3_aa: CSAQGGAEDGTEAFF; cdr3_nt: TGCAGCGCCCAGGGGGGGGCAGAGGACGGCACTGAAGCTTTCTTT
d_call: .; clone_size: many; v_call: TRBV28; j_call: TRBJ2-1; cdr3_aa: CASSLFPSSYNEQFF; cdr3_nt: TGTGCCAGCAGTTTGTTCCCGAGCTCCTACAATGAGCAGTTCTTC
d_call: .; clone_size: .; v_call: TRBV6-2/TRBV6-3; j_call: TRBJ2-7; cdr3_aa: CASIPPGHSSYEQYF; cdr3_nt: TGTGCCAGCATCCCACCGGGGCATAGCTCCTACGAGCAGTACTTC
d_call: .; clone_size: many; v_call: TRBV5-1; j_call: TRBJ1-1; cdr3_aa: CASSLEMNTEAFF; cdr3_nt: TGCGCCAGCAGCTTGGAAATGAACACTGAAGCTTTCTTT
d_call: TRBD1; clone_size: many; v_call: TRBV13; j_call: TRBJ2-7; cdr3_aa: CASSLRQGGYEQYF; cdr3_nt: TGTGCCAGCAGCTTGAGACAGGGGGGATACGAGCAGTACTTC
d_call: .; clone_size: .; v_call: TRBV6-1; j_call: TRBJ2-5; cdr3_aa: CASNQLVLETQYF; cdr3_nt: TGTGCCAGCAACCAACTAGTTTTAGAGACCCAGTACTTC
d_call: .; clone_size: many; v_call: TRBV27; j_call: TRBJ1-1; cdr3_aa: CASSLYSEVLTEAFF; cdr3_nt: TGTGCCAGCAGTTTATATTCAGAGGTTCTCACTGAAGCTTTCTTT
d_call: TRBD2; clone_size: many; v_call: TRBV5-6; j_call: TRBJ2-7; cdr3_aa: CASSSPRGSYEQYF; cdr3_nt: TGTGCCAGCAGCTCCCCGCGGGGGTCCTACGAGCAGTACTTC
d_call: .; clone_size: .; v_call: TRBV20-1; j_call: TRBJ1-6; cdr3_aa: CSANTVEVSPLHF; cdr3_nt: TGCAGTGCTAACACAGTTGAGGTTTCACCCCTCCACTTT
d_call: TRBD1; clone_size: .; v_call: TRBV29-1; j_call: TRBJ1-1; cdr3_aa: CSVEGGQGASSTESFF; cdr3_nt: TGCAGCGTTGAAGGGGGACAGGGGGCTTCGAGCACCGAATCTTTCTTT
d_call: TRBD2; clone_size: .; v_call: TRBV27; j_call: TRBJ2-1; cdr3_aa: CASSPWGSGTSYNEQFF; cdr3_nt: TGTGCCAGCAGTCCTTGGGGTAGCGGGACTTCCTACAATGAGCAGTTCTTC
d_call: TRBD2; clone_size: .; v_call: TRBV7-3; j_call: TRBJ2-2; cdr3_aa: CASTLGGNTVELFF; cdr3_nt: TGTGCCAGCACTCTGGGAGGGAACACTGTGGAGCTGTTTTTT
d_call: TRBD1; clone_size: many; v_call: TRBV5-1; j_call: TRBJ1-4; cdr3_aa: CASSLSGQGGEKLFF; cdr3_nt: TGCGCCAGCAGCCTGTCGGGACAGGGCGGTGAAAAACTGTTTTTT
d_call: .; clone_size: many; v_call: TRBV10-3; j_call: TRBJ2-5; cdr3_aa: CAISPGSETQYF; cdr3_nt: TGTGCCATCAGTCCAGGGTCAGAGACCCAGTACTTC
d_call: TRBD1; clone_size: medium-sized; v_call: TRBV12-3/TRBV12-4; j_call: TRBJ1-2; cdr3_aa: CASTPTGFRSDYGYTF; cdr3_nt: TGTGCCAGCACCCCGACAGGGTTTAGAAGTGACTATGGCTACACCTTC
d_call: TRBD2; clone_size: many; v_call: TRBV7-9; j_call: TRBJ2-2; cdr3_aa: CASSLEGLAENTGELFF; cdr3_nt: TGTGCCAGCAGCTTAGAGGGACTAGCAGAGAACACCGGGGAGCTGTTTTTT
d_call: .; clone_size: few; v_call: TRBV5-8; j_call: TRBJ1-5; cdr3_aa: CASSLTGWNQPQHF; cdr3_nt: TGTGCCAGCAGCTTAACAGGGTGGAATCAGCCCCAGCATTTT
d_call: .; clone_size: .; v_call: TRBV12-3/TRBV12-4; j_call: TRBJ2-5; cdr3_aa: CAGSLLDPQENQYF; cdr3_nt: TGTGCCGGCAGTTTACTTGATCCACAAGAGAACCAGTACTTC
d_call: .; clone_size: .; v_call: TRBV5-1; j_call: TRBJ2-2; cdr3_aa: CASSLLAGYNTGELFF; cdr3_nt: TGCGCCAGCAGCTTGTTGGCGGGATATAACACCGGGGAGCTGTTTTTT
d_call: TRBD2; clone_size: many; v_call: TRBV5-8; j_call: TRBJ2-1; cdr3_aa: CASSKTSGLHNEQFF; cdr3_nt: TGTGCCAGCAGCAAGACTAGCGGCCTCCACAATGAGCAGTTCTTC
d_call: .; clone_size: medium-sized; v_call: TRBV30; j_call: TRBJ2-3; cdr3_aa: CAWSPRGGSDTQYF; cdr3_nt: TGTGCCTGGAGCCCAAGGGGAGGTTCAGATACGCAGTATTTT
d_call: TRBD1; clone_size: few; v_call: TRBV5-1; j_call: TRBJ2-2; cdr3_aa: CASSYWDSTGELFF; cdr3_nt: TGCGCCAGCAGCTATTGGGACAGCACCGGGGAGCTGTTTTTT
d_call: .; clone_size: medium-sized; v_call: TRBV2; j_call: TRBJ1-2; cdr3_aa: CASNQASVYGYTF; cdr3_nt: TGTGCCAGCAACCAGGCCTCCGTGTATGGCTACACCTTC
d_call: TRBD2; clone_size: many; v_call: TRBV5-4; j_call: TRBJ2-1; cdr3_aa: CASSSGTSRVNEQFF; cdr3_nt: TGTGCCAGCAGCTCCGGGACTAGCAGAGTCAATGAGCAGTTCTTC
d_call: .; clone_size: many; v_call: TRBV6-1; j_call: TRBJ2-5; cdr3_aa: CASSVRAQGVETQYF; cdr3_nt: TGTGCCAGCAGTGTTCGGGCCCAAGGGGTGGAGACCCAGTACTTC
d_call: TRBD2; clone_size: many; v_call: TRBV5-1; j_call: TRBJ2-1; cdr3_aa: CASSLTVGPAGGFYNEQFF; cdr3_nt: TGCGCCAGCAGCTTGACCGTTGGTCCAGCGGGAGGGTTCTACAATGAGCAGTTCTTC
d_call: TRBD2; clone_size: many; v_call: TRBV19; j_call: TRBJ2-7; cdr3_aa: CASSSTRRLAEPYGQCF; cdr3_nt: TGTGCCAGTAGTAGCACCCGGAGACTAGCGGAACCCTACGGGCAGTGCTTC
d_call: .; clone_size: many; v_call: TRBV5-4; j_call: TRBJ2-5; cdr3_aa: CASRQGGETQYF; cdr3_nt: TGTGCCAGCAGGCAGGGAGGAGAGACCCAGTACTTC
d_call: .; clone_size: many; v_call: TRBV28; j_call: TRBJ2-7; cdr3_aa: CASSLFVTRWDEQYF; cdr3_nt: TGTGCCAGCAGTTTATTTGTGACCCGGTGGGACGAGCAGTACTTC
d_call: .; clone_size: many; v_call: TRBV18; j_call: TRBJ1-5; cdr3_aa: CASSLGGGSNQPQHF; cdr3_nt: TGTGCCAGCTCACTCGGGGGGGGGAGCAATCAGCCCCAGCATTTT
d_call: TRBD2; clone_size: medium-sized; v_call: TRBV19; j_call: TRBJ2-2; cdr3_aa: CASSFSGSSTGELFF; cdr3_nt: TGTGCCAGTAGTTTTAGCGGGAGTAGCACCGGGGAGCTGTTTTTT